This T cell receptor (beta chain) was identified in a study of blood T cell repertoires in COVID-19. About the study: Italy, Spain and the United States were the sources of the convalescent and acute COVID-19 samples. The cDNA or gDNA used as material had been derived from T cells, B-cell-depleted T cells, or PBMCs.

Per the original data handling: Using reference gene primer amplification, nucleated cell counts were estimated. TCRdb's table, derived via immunoSEQ multiplex PCR, lists solely in-frame clones and lacks some. D and trimming come from the DNA, and the V and J calls and clone size come from that table. The data show roughly 200,000 clones, with roughly 90% seen just once and 1.5% to 2% held by the top ten. This clone has a handful of counts. CDR1 GTSNPN and CDR2 SVGIG come from the germline V gene (reference sequence). Germline trimming cut 2 bases from V and 7 bases from J; bases unmatched to any gene: 4. This CDR3 is built from 13 residues.

The sequence was collected from a man aged 18 to 35 with active or convalescent COVID-19. Sequencing used peripheral blood. V gene TRBV30 combines with J gene TRBJ1-1, with TRBD1 matching 10 bases. CDR3 DNA: TGTGCCTGGAGTACCGGACAGGGGGATGAAGCTTTCTTT. Protein sequence: CAWSTGQGDEAFF.